This T cell receptor (beta chain) is drawn from a study of blood T cell repertoires in COVID-19. This clone has just a few counts. Germline V gene data show CDR1 as SEHNR and CDR2 as FQNEAQ (reference sequence). CDR3 size: 16 residues. The V gene lost 5 bases and the J gene lost 4 bases, with 18 bases spanning the gap. TCRdb's table, derived via immunoSEQ multiplex PCR, lists solely in-frame clones and lacks some. The repertoire holds some 200,000 clones, with 80% to 90% as singletons. The gene calls are TRBV7-9 and TRBJ2-1, with D possibly matching TRBD2 (6 bases). This TCR was sampled from a man in his late teens or twenties with acute COVID-19. Material: PBMCs or T cells enriched from blood (not recorded which). CDR3 loop: CASSRFDGGFYNEQFF. CDR3 DNA sequence: TGTGCCAGCAGCCGATTCGACGGAGGGTTTTACAATGAGCAGTTCTTC.